These 10 T cell receptor beta chains were all obtained from the same sample, sequenced in a study of T cell responses to AZD1222 COVID-19 vaccine. The assay was immunoSEQ multiplex PCR, and TCRdb's table has in-frame clones only and misses some. The profile covers 40,000 to 65,000 clones, with roughly 83% appearing a single time and over 25% taken by the ten largest. Sequenced material: peripheral blood, taken on day 0 of AZD1222 vaccination. The source is an adult in good health.

The V call is TRBV12-3 or TRBV12-4, the J call TRBJ1-2; the match to TRBD1 covers 10 bases. The CDR3 spans 13 residues. After removal of 7 bases from V and 3 bases from J, the junction contained 2 bases not matched to a gene. The CDR3 DNA reads as TGTGCCAGCACGACAGGGGGCGACTATGGCTACACCTTC. It codes for CASTTGGDYGYTF.

V and J are TRBV25-1 and TRBJ1-2; 7 bases agree with TRBD1. V lost 6 bases to trimming and J lost 4 bases; unmatched junction nucleotides: 2. Germline V lookup: CDR1 MGHDK, CDR2 SYGVNS. This CDR3 is 12 amino acids long. This chain's CDR3 is CASRRDSYGYTF. The CDR3 region has the DNA TGTGCCAGCAGACGGGACAGCTATGGCTACACCTTC.

This clone was counted only a few times. The J gene is TRBJ2-3, the V gene TRBV25-1; D is tentatively TRBD1 or TRBD2 (5 bases each). CDR1 and CDR2 from the germline V gene are MGHDK and SYGVNS. Trimming removed 0 bases from V and 3 bases from J, with 13 bases in between. This CDR3 spans 16 amino acids. This CDR3 is CASSEYWGPETDTQYF. CDR3 in DNA: TGTGCCAGCAGTGAATATTGGGGACCAGAAACAGATACGCAGTATTTT.

V is TRBV5-6 and J is TRBJ1-1; D may be TRBD1 (6 bases). CDR1 and CDR2 from the germline V gene are SGHDT and YYEEEE. Trimming took 3 bases from V and 3 from J, leaving 15 bases between them. This CDR3 has 15 amino acids. The CDR3 spells CASSWGPGADTEAFF. The CDR3, as DNA: TGTGCCAGCAGCTGGGGGCCGGGGGCGGACACTGAAGCTTTCTTT.

The chain recombines TRBV4-1 with TRBJ1-6, with D possibly TRBD1 on 5 matching bases. V gave up 8 bases and J gave up 7 bases, with 24 bases separating them. The CDR3 covers 17 residues. In germline, CDR1 is MGHRA, CDR2 YSYEKL. The CDR3 DNA reads as TGCGCCAGCCGACCGTATACCGGGGCGGGGGTAAATTCACCCCTCCACTTT. Translating it yields CASRPYTGAGVNSPLHF.

V usage is TRBV5-1 and J usage is TRBJ2-3; the D is unclear. CDR3 length: 16 residues. Germline lookup yields CDR1 SGHRS and CDR2 YFSETQ. Trimming took off 4 bases at V and 0 bases at J, with 15 bases between the two ends. The CDR3 loop is CASSATPEISTDTQYF. Here the CDR3 DNA reads TGCGCCAGCAGCGCTACCCCAGAGATTAGCACAGATACGCAGTATTTT.

This clone showed up just a few times. The chain uses TRBV7-3 and TRBJ2-1, with D perhaps TRBD2 (6 bases). CDR1 is SGHTA, CDR2 FQGTGA, per germline. Trimming cost V 5 bases and J 4 bases, with 12 bases left between them. The CDR3 extends over 14 amino acids. This CDR3 reads CASSTGLPYNEQFF. CDR3 in DNA: TGTGCCAGCAGCACGGGACTTCCGTACAATGAGCAGTTCTTC. Looking up the rest from reference TRBV7-3 and TRBJ2-1 gives the full variable domain: GAGVSQTPSNKVTEKGKYVELRCDPISGHTALYWYRQSLGQGPEFLIYFQGTGAADDSGLPNDRFFAVRPEGSVSTLKIQRTERGDSAVYLCASSTGLPYNEQFFGPGTRLTVL.

In this sample, this clone turned up once. J is TRBJ2-3 and V is TRBV3-1 (or the pseudogene TRBV3-2); 14 positions agree with TRBD2. The CDR3 has 17 residues. Germline V gene lookup returns CDR1 LGHDT and CDR2 YNNKEL (reference sequence). V shed 4 bases, J shed 4 bases, and the junction held 7 bases outside the gene matches. CDR3 DNA sequence: TGTGCCAGCAGCCTAGCCGGGACTAGCGGGAGCTCAGATACGCAGTATTTT. Translated, it gives CASSLAGTSGSSDTQYF.

The gene calls are TRBV5-6 and TRBJ1-5, with 8 nucleotides matching TRBD1. V shed 3 bases, J shed 0 bases, and the junction held 11 bases outside the gene matches. This CDR3 contains 18 residues. Germline CDR1 SGHDT, CDR2 YYEEEE. The CDR3 spells CASSSTRDRTYSNQPQHF. In DNA, the CDR3 is TGTGCCAGCAGCTCCACTCGGGACAGGACCTATAGCAATCAGCCCCAGCATTTT.

This chain connects TRBV5-1 to TRBJ2-7, with D tentatively TRBD2 (5 bases). The CDR3 runs 14 residues. Trimming pared 0 bases from V and 6 bases from J, leaving 13 bases between. The germline gives CDR1 SGHRS, CDR2 YFSETQ. The CDR3: CASSLVASTSEQYF. The CDR3 nucleotides read TGCGCCAGCAGCTTGGTGGCTAGCACTAGCGAGCAGTACTTC.